This entry lists 21 T cell receptor beta chains sequenced from one sample in a study of cytomegalovirus exposure and HLA in healthy donors listed by TCRdb under 2017. The library was made by the immunoSEQ multiplex PCR assay. The multiplex PCR relied on a mix of 60 forward primers for TCR Vbeta segments and 13 reverse primers for TCR Jbeta segments. The table comes from immuneACCESS by way of TCRdb, which keeps in-frame sequences with V and J called. Part of the clones is missing from these tables; in studies checked, under half for an unresolved V gene and the rest for unknown reasons. This sample lists around 200,000 clones; about three quarters were detected once. The leading ten clones occupy about 2.5% of the sample. The source material was PBMCs. The receptors were sampled from a woman aged 55-75 years in good health and CMV-seropositive.

The V and J genes are TRBV19 and TRBJ1-3; D is perhaps TRBD1 (5 bases). CDR3 length equals 13 residues. The V end was cut by 8 bases, the J end by 12 bases, with 20 bases between. Per germline, CDR1 LNHDA and CDR2 SQIVND (reference sequence). The CDR3 bases are TGTGCCAGTCAGGGCCCGAGAAGGGATCACATATATTTT. This encodes CASQGPRRDHIYF.

The chain is built from TRBV10-3 and TRBJ2-7; D remains ambiguous. Trimming removed 6 bases at V and 5 bases at J, with 14 bases between. The CDR3 spans 13 residues. The germline CDR1 and CDR2 sequences are ENHRY and SYGVKD. CDR3 sequence reads: CAISEINIHEQYF. The CDR3, as DNA: TGTGCCATCAGCGAAATTAACATTCACGAGCAGTACTTC.

This chain connects TRBV18 to TRBJ2-7; 9 positions agree with TRBD1. With 0 bases clipped from V and 2 bases from J, the junction kept 5 bases outside the gene matches. This CDR3 is built from 16 residues. The germline gives CDR1 KGHSH, CDR2 LQKENI. CDR3 sequence (DNA): TGTGCCAGCTCACCACCGGGACAGGGTATCGCCTACGAGCAGTACTTC. It specifies CASSPPGQGIAYEQYF. The full variable domain, rest sourced from reference TRBV18 and TRBJ2-7, is NAGVMQNPRHLVRRRGQEARLRCSPMKGHSHVYWYRQLPEEGLKFMVYLQKENIIDESGMPKERFSAEFPKEGPSILRIQQVVRGDSAAYFCASSPPGQGIAYEQYFGPGTRLTVT.

This chain uses TRBV7-9 with TRBJ2-5, with D perhaps matching TRBD2 (5 bases). The CDR3 contains 12 residues. Between the trimmed V and J ends, which lost 2 bases and 5 bases, there was a span of 6 bases. Germline V gene lookup returns CDR1 SEHNR and CDR2 FQNEAQ (reference sequence). The CDR3 coding sequence is TGTGCCAGCAGCTTATCGGGGGAGACCCAGTACTTC. It is translated as CASSLSGETQYF.

This clone was seen a few times. The V and J genes are TRBV25-1 and TRBJ2-3; TRBD2 matches 8 bases. Unmatched junction bases numbered 12, after V lost 3 bases and J lost 4 bases. Germline CDR1 MGHDK, CDR2 SYGVNS. CDR3 length: 17 residues. CDR3 sequence reads: CASSDPSIRGGADTQYF. In DNA form, the CDR3 reads TGTGCCAGCAGTGACCCGTCCATTCGGGGGGGGGCAGATACGCAGTATTTT.

The V and J genes are TRBV11-2 and TRBJ1-2; D is possibly TRBD1 (5 bases). Germline lookup yields CDR1 SGHAT and CDR2 FQNNGV. This CDR3 region has 12 residues. Trimming took 3 bases from V and 7 from J, leaving 9 bases between them. In nucleotides, the CDR3 is TGTGCCAGCAGCTTGACAGAACGTGGCTACACCTTC. It is translated as CASSLTERGYTF.

The chain combines TRBV5-4 with TRBJ2-7; 9 nucleotides line up with TRBD1. The CDR3 length is 15 residues. Germline V gene data show CDR1 as SGHNT and CDR2 as YYREEE (reference sequence). The trim removed 4 bases at V and 2 bases at J, leaving 7 bases unmatched. CDR3 DNA: TGTGCCAGCAGCACCCCAGGGACAGGGCCCTACGAGCAGTACTTC. This gives the protein CASSTPGTGPYEQYF. Using reference TRBV5-4 and TRBJ2-7 for the parts outside the CDR3, the full variable domain is ETGVTQSPTHLIKTRGQQVTLRCSSQSGHNTVSWYQQALGQGPQFIFQYYREEENGRGNFPPRFSGLQFPNYSSELNVNALELDDSALYLCASSTPGTGPYEQYFGPGTRLTVT.

The chain joins TRBV7-9 to TRBJ2-2; D might be TRBD1 (5 bases). V lost 3 bases and J 6 bases, leaving 11 bases between the germline ends. The CDR3 is 14 amino acids. CDR1 is SEHNR, CDR2 FQNEAQ, per germline (reference sequence). Written as DNA, the CDR3 is TGTGCCAGCAGCTTTATAGGGGATTCCGGGGAGCTGTTTTTT. It codes for CASSFIGDSGELFF.

This clone turned up a few times. The V and J genes are TRBV7-2 and TRBJ2-5, with D maybe TRBD2 (6 bases). The J call may be incorrect, as the DNA end agrees better with TRBJ2-7. Germline lookup yields CDR1 SGHTA and CDR2 FQGNSA. The CDR3 is 13 amino acids. As DNA, the CDR3 is TGTGCCAGCAGCTTAGAAGCGGGCTACGAGCAGTACTTC. It encodes CASSLEAGYEQYF.

This sequence joins TRBV7-8 and TRBJ2-3; TRBD2 matches at 13 bases. Unmatched junction bases numbered 8, after V lost 5 bases and J lost 3 bases. The CDR3 has 17 residues. Germline CDR1 SGHVS, CDR2 FQNEAQ. CDR3: CASSPWTSGSSTDTQYF. DNA for the CDR3: TGTGCCAGCAGCCCATGGACTAGCGGGAGTTCGACAGATACGCAGTATTTT.

Comments on this clone: The conserved closing phenylalanine or tryptophan is absent in this CDR3, likely reflecting a read error. It is unclear where the CDR3 begins or ends on the DNA, so no DNA is shown, and the CDR3 is as TCRdb lists it. The genes are TRBV4-1 and TRBJ1-6. Germline V gene sequence: CDR1 MGHRA, CDR2 YSYEKL. A total of 12 residues make up the CDR3, ends included. This CDR3 is CASSQLPGREFG.

The chain has TRBV6-5 and TRBJ2-7; TRBD2 is a possible D gene (5 bases). V was shortened by 6 bases and J by 6 bases, with 18 bases between the two germline ends. This CDR3 has 14 residues. Germline V gives CDR1 MNHEY, CDR2 SVGAGI. The CDR3 sequence: CASSILASPREQYF. The CDR3 DNA reads as TGTGCCAGCAGCATCCTAGCTTCTCCACGCGAGCAGTACTTC.

V and J are TRBV28 and TRBJ1-1, with D perhaps matching TRBD1 (5 bases). The V end lost 6 bases, the J end lost 4 bases, and 15 bases lay between the germline ends. The length of the CDR3 is 14 residues. From germline, CDR1 is MDHEN and CDR2 SYDVKM. CDR3 amino acids: CASSHSRGGTEAFF. The CDR3 coding sequence is TGTGCCAGCAGCCACTCCCGGGGGGGCACTGAAGCTTTCTTT.

This clone has a handful of counts. This chain links TRBV15 with TRBJ2-7, with D perhaps TRBD1 (6 bases). This CDR3 is 16 amino acids long. Trimming removed 3 bases at V and 3 bases at J, with 18 bases between. The germline gives CDR1 LNHNV, CDR2 YYDKDF (reference sequence). The DNA for the CDR3 is TGTGCCACCAGCAGGTCGGGGACATGGAACATCTACGAGCAGTACTTC. Protein sequence: CATSRSGTWNIYEQYF.

The rearrangement uses TRBV30 and TRBJ1-3, with a tentative D call TRBD1 (6 bases). Germline loops: CDR1 GTSNPN, CDR2 SVGIG (reference sequence). The V and J ends lost 5 bases and 1 base respectively, with 18 bases between them. The CDR3 runs to 16 residues. The CDR3 protein is CAWGKPRGKSGNTIYF. The CDR3 coding sequence is TGTGCCTGGGGCAAACCCAGGGGAAAGTCTGGAAACACCATATATTTT.

The sample holds one count of this clone. The chain joins TRBV5-1 to TRBJ1-4, with 7 bases identical to TRBD1. The germline V gene encodes CDR1 SGHRS and CDR2 YFSETQ. The CDR3 has 15 amino acids. The trim removed 0 bases at V and 7 bases at J, leaving 6 bases unmatched. Here the CDR3 reads CASSLVAGGSEKLFF. Written as DNA, the CDR3 is TGCGCCAGCAGCTTGGTAGCAGGGGGTAGTGAAAAACTGTTTTTT.

This clone was recorded a few times. At one end, the junction sequence differs from germline, possibly due to a read error. The chain links TRBV7-9 to TRBJ1-5, with D perhaps matching TRBD1 (5 bases). This CDR3 region has 16 residues. Germline V CDR1 and CDR2: SEHNR, FQNEAQ (reference sequence). The CDR3 region has the DNA TGTTCCAGCAGCCCGACCTCATCCAGGGGCAATCAGCCCCAGCATTTT. The encoded protein is CSSSPTSSRGNQPQHF.

Here the CDR3 DNA reads TGTGCCAGCAGCTCTCGGGACAGCTCCTACGAGCAGTACTTC. It encodes CASSSRDSSYEQYF. The rearrangement links TRBV5-5 to TRBJ2-7; 7 positions match TRBD1. J gave up 0 bases and V 3 bases, and 3 bases lay outside the gene matches. Germline V CDR1 and CDR2: SGHKS, YYEKEE (reference sequence). The length of the CDR3 is 14 residues.

The V gene is TRBV19, the J gene TRBJ2-2; 14 bases align to TRBD2. There are 18 residues in the CDR3. V lost 7 bases, J lost 4 bases, and 11 bases stayed unmatched. The germline CDR1 and CDR2 sequences are LNHDA and SQIVND (reference sequence). CDR3 region: CASTAGLAGGPGTGELFF. The CDR3 coding sequence is TGTGCCAGTACCGCAGGACTAGCGGGGGGCCCGGGCACCGGGGAGCTGTTTTTT. The complete variable domain, with remaining parts taken from reference TRBV19 and TRBJ2-2, reads DGGITQSPKYLFRKEGQNVTLSCEQNLNHDAMYWYRQDPGQGLRLIYYSQIVNDFQKGDIAEGYSVSREKKESFPLTVTSAQKNPTAFYLCASTAGLAGGPGTGELFFGEGSRLTVL.

This clone came up a few times. The rearrangement uses TRBV5-1 and TRBJ1-1; the match to TRBD1 covers 12 bases. The CDR3 totals 16 residues. The germline V gene has CDR1 SGHRS and CDR2 YFSETQ. The V and J ends lost 0 bases and 6 bases, in that order; junction bases with no gene match: 6. The CDR3: CASSLEGQGALAEAFF. The DNA of the CDR3 is TGCGCCAGCAGCTTGGAGGGACAGGGGGCTTTGGCTGAAGCTTTCTTT.

The rearrangement uses TRBV15 and TRBJ2-5; TRBD2 aligns across 12 bases. After removal of 5 bases from V and 3 bases from J, the junction contained 4 bases not matched to a gene. Germline CDR1 is LNHNV and CDR2 is YYDKDF (reference sequence). This CDR3 has 15 amino acids. The CDR3 protein is CATSFRLAGEETQYF. In nucleotides, the CDR3 is TGTGCCACCAGCTTCCGACTAGCGGGGGAAGAGACCCAGTACTTC.